Listed below are T cell receptor beta chains from one sample, sequenced in a study of T-cell memory formation after mild COVID-19. One entry per CDR3 protein, called by TCRdb with MiXCR from the 5' RACE reads. The profile covers some 190,000 distinct CDR3 sequences, with roughly 17% appearing a single time and roughly 2.1% taken by the ten largest. Sample: PBMCs or a T cell subset sorted from them (not recorded which). These receptors originate from an adult woman who had mild COVID-19 (a few samples of this study predate the infection). Cell type and time point are not known. The CDR3 runs from the conserved cysteine through the conserved F or W. D genes are given only for firm matches. Clone size appears in some rows only: once, few, many, or a class for an expanded clone.

V gene: TRBV9
clone size: NA
D gene: TRBD1
J gene: TRBJ2-3
CDR3 protein: CASSVERGRTDTQYF
CDR3 DNA: TGTGCCAGCAGCGTAGAAAGGGGGCGGACAGATACGCAGTATTTT

V gene: TRBV20-1
clone size: few
D gene: NA
J gene: TRBJ1-1
CDR3 protein: CSATPFGRGNTEAFF
CDR3 DNA: TGCAGTGCCACTCCATTCGGGAGGGGGAACACTGAAGCTTTCTTT

V gene: TRBV4-1
clone size: few
D gene: NA
J gene: TRBJ2-2
CDR3 protein: CASSHPGQTSGELFF
CDR3 DNA: TGCGCCAGCAGCCATCCTGGACAGACCTCCGGGGAGCTGTTTTTT

V gene: TRBV4-1
clone size: NA
D gene: NA
J gene: TRBJ1-1
CDR3 protein: CASSHPDRPSAAF
CDR3 DNA: TGCGCCAGCAGCCACCCGGACAGACCCTCCGCCGCCTTT

V gene: TRBV4-1
clone size: NA
D gene: TRBD1
J gene: TRBJ2-1
CDR3 protein: CASSQGRDRGNNEQFF
CDR3 DNA: TGCGCCAGCAGCCAGGGCCGCGACAGGGGTAACAATGAGCAGTTCTTC

V gene: TRBV7-9
clone size: few
D gene: NA
J gene: TRBJ2-1
CDR3 protein: CASSLVGSEQFF
CDR3 DNA: TGTGCCAGCAGCTTAGTGGGTAGTGAGCAGTTCTTC

V gene: TRBV7-9
clone size: NA
D gene: TRBD1
J gene: TRBJ2-7
CDR3 protein: CASGSGQGAVEQYF
CDR3 DNA: TGTGCCAGCGGATCGGGACAGGGGGCGGTCGAGCAGTACTTC

V gene: TRBV12-3/TRBV12-4
clone size: few
D gene: TRBD2
J gene: TRBJ2-5
CDR3 protein: CASSFRRLAGQETQYF
CDR3 DNA: TGTGCCAGCAGTTTTAGGAGACTAGCGGGCCAAGAGACCCAGTACTTC

V gene: TRBV4-1
clone size: NA
D gene: TRBD1
J gene: TRBJ2-4
CDR3 protein: CASSQVRQGAKAGIQYF
CDR3 DNA: TGCGCCAGCAGCCAAGTCAGACAGGGGGCTAAAGCGGGCATTCAGTACTTC

V gene: TRBV20-1
clone size: few
D gene: TRBD1
J gene: TRBJ2-3
CDR3 protein: CSASGTGDTDTQYF
CDR3 DNA: TGCAGTGCTAGCGGGACAGGGGACACAGATACGCAGTATTTT

V gene: TRBV6-5
clone size: NA
D gene: NA
J gene: TRBJ1-1
CDR3 protein: CASQDPSSGAFF
CDR3 DNA: TGTGCCAGCCAAGACCCATCGTCGGGAGCTTTCTTT

V gene: TRBV6-1
clone size: once
D gene: NA
J gene: TRBJ2-5
CDR3 protein: CASSVGGDWETQYF
CDR3 DNA: TGTGCCAGCAGTGTCGGGGGCGACTGGGAGACCCAGTACTTC

V gene: TRBV20-1
clone size: few
D gene: NA
J gene: TRBJ1-5
CDR3 protein: CSASFGQPQHF
CDR3 DNA: TGCAGTGCTAGTTTCGGTCAGCCCCAGCATTTT

V gene: TRBV4-1
clone size: NA
D gene: NA
J gene: TRBJ1-2
CDR3 protein: CASSQSQGFNYGYTF
CDR3 DNA: TGCGCCAGCAGCCAGTCCCAGGGGTTCAACTATGGCTACACCTTC

V gene: TRBV6-2/TRBV6-3
clone size: NA
D gene: TRBD2
J gene: TRBJ2-7
CDR3 protein: CASSDPWIPGLDAYEQYF
CDR3 DNA: TGTGCCAGCAGTGACCCGTGGATCCCGGGACTAGATGCCTACGAGCAGTACTTC

V gene: TRBV12-3/TRBV12-4
clone size: few
D gene: TRBD2
J gene: TRBJ2-1
CDR3 protein: CASSGLAGFEQFF
CDR3 DNA: TGTGCCAGCAGTGGACTAGCGGGATTTGAGCAGTTCTTC

V gene: TRBV19
clone size: few
D gene: TRBD2
J gene: TRBJ2-7
CDR3 protein: CASSTASGGAYEQYF
CDR3 DNA: TGTGCCAGTAGTACGGCTAGCGGGGGTGCCTACGAGCAGTACTTC

V gene: TRBV7-2
clone size: NA
D gene: NA
J gene: TRBJ2-1
CDR3 protein: CASTQRGQGVYNEQFF
CDR3 DNA: TGTGCCAGCACCCAGCGGGGGCAGGGGGTTTACAATGAGCAGTTCTTC

V gene: TRBV11-3
clone size: many
D gene: TRBD2
J gene: TRBJ2-1
CDR3 protein: CASSRGGSSYNEQFF
CDR3 DNA: TGTGCCAGCAGCCGGGGGGGGAGCTCCTACAATGAGCAGTTCTTC

V gene: TRBV10-3
clone size: few
D gene: NA
J gene: TRBJ1-2
CDR3 protein: CAISGGPDENYGYTF
CDR3 DNA: TGTGCCATCAGTGGGGGCCCGGACGAAAACTATGGCTACACCTTC

V gene: TRBV29-1
clone size: NA
D gene: NA
J gene: TRBJ2-3
CDR3 protein: CSVVFGSTDTQYF
CDR3 DNA: TGCAGCGTTGTGTTCGGGAGCACAGATACGCAGTATTTT

V gene: TRBV11-2
clone size: NA
D gene: TRBD1
J gene: TRBJ2-1
CDR3 protein: CASSSLTGTGIYNEQFF
CDR3 DNA: TGTGCCAGCAGCTCTCTAACGGGGACAGGGATCTACAATGAGCAGTTCTTC

V gene: TRBV5-1
clone size: many
D gene: NA
J gene: TRBJ2-5
CDR3 protein: CASSQAPRETQYF
CDR3 DNA: TGCGCCAGCAGCCAGGCTCCACGAGAGACCCAGTACTTC

V gene: TRBV29-1
clone size: NA
D gene: TRBD2
J gene: TRBJ2-3
CDR3 protein: CSVSRLAALDTQYF
CDR3 DNA: TGCAGCGTCAGCCGACTAGCCGCGTTGGATACGCAGTATTTT

V gene: TRBV27
clone size: NA
D gene: NA
J gene: TRBJ2-1
CDR3 protein: CASRQTLVAYNEQFF
CDR3 DNA: TGTGCCAGCCGCCAAACCTTGGTAGCCTACAATGAGCAGTTCTTC

V gene: TRBV7-9
clone size: NA
D gene: TRBD1
J gene: TRBJ2-6
CDR3 protein: CASSFGTGGSGANVLTF
CDR3 DNA: TGTGCCAGCAGCTTCGGGACAGGGGGCTCTGGGGCCAACGTCCTGACTTTC

V gene: TRBV3-1
clone size: NA
D gene: NA
J gene: TRBJ2-3
CDR3 protein: CASSQDMAVSTDTQYF
CDR3 DNA: TGTGCCAGCAGCCAAGATATGGCAGTTAGCACAGATACGCAGTATTTT

V gene: TRBV5-1
clone size: many
D gene: TRBD1
J gene: TRBJ2-7
CDR3 protein: CASSPDRGPYEQYF
CDR3 DNA: TGTGCCAGCAGCCCTGACAGGGGTCCCTACGAGCAGTACTTC

V gene: TRBV5-1
clone size: few
D gene: TRBD1
J gene: TRBJ1-2
CDR3 protein: CASSLSSPGQGRNYGYTF
CDR3 DNA: TGCGCCAGCAGCTTGAGCTCTCCGGGACAGGGAAGAAACTATGGCTACACCTTC

V gene: TRBV12-3/TRBV12-4
clone size: NA
D gene: TRBD1
J gene: TRBJ2-1
CDR3 protein: CASTLGTGGSNEQFF
CDR3 DNA: TGTGCCAGCACCCTGGGGACAGGGGGATCCAATGAGCAGTTCTTC

V gene: TRBV20-1
clone size: NA
D gene: NA
J gene: TRBJ1-5
CDR3 protein: CSALEGGVSNQLQHF
CDR3 DNA: TGCAGTGCCTTGGAAGGAGGGGTTTCCAATCAGCTCCAGCATTTT

V gene: TRBV10-3
clone size: NA
D gene: NA
J gene: TRBJ1-5
CDR3 protein: CAISESGRGDQPQHF
CDR3 DNA: TGTGCCATCAGTGAGTCAGGGAGGGGAGATCAGCCCCAGCATTTT

V gene: TRBV11-2
clone size: NA
D gene: NA
J gene: TRBJ2-3
CDR3 protein: CASSSHPQMDFSTDTQYF
CDR3 DNA: TGTGCCAGCAGCTCCCACCCCCAGATGGACTTTAGCACAGATACGCAGTATTTT

V gene: TRBV24-1
clone size: few
D gene: TRBD1
J gene: TRBJ1-4
CDR3 protein: CATSSTGTGNEKLFF
CDR3 DNA: TGTGCCACCAGCTCAACCGGGACAGGCAATGAAAAACTGTTTTTT

V gene: TRBV7-9
clone size: once
D gene: NA
J gene: TRBJ2-5
CDR3 protein: CASSPSRWQLQETQYF
CDR3 DNA: TGTGCCAGCAGCCCAAGTAGGTGGCAGCTACAAGAGACCCAGTACTTC

V gene: TRBV3-1
clone size: NA
D gene: TRBD2
J gene: TRBJ2-2
CDR3 protein: CASSQRTRGGELFF
CDR3 DNA: TGTGCCAGCAGCCAAAGGACTAGGGGCGGGGAGCTGTTTTTT

V gene: TRBV25-1
clone size: NA
D gene: NA
J gene: TRBJ2-2
CDR3 protein: CASSDWRTGELFF
CDR3 DNA: TGTGCCAGCAGTGATTGGAGGACTGGGGAGCTGTTTTTT

V gene: TRBV20-1
clone size: NA
D gene: NA
J gene: TRBJ2-1
CDR3 protein: CSARLSSYNEQFF
CDR3 DNA: TGCAGTGCTAGATTGAGCTCCTACAATGAGCAGTTCTTC

V gene: TRBV5-1
clone size: NA
D gene: TRBD1
J gene: TRBJ1-2
CDR3 protein: CASSHGQGEGYGYTF
CDR3 DNA: TGCGCCAGCAGCCACGGACAGGGGGAAGGCTATGGCTACACCTTC

V gene: TRBV5-5
clone size: NA
D gene: NA
J gene: TRBJ1-1
CDR3 protein: CASRLVSDSSMNTEAFF
CDR3 DNA: TGTGCCAGCAGACTGGTATCCGACAGCTCCATGAACACTGAAGCTTTCTTT

V gene: TRBV3-1
clone size: NA
D gene: NA
J gene: TRBJ1-1
CDR3 protein: CASSQPGRSNTEAFF
CDR3 DNA: TGTGCCAGCAGCCAACCTGGACGGTCGAACACTGAAGCTTTCTTT

V gene: TRBV7-2
clone size: few
D gene: NA
J gene: TRBJ2-3
CDR3 protein: CASRSGGTDTQYF
CDR3 DNA: TGTGCCAGCAGGTCAGGGGGCACAGATACGCAGTATTTT

V gene: TRBV2
clone size: NA
D gene: TRBD1
J gene: TRBJ1-1
CDR3 protein: CATLRQGSNTEAFF
CDR3 DNA: TGTGCCACCCTCAGACAGGGGTCGAACACTGAAGCTTTCTTT

V gene: TRBV7-2
clone size: few
D gene: TRBD2
J gene: TRBJ2-1
CDR3 protein: CASSSSPTSGRFGNEQFF
CDR3 DNA: TGTGCCAGCAGCTCCTCCCCAACTAGCGGGAGATTTGGCAATGAGCAGTTCTTC

V gene: TRBV5-1
clone size: many
D gene: NA
J gene: TRBJ2-7
CDR3 protein: CASEVYEQYF
CDR3 DNA: TGCGCCAGCGAGGTCTACGAGCAGTACTTC

V gene: TRBV5-1
clone size: many
D gene: NA
J gene: TRBJ2-1
CDR3 protein: CASSLATTASEQFF
CDR3 DNA: TGCGCCAGCAGCTTGGCCACGACAGCGTCTGAGCAGTTCTTC